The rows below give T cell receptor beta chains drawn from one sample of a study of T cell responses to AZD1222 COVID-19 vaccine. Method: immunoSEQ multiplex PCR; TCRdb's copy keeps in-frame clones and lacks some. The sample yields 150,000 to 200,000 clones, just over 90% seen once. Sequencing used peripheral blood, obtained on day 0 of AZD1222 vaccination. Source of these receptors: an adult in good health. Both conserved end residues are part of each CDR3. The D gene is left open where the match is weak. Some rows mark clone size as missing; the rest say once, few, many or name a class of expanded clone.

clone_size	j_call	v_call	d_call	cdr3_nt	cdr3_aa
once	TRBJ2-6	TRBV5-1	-	TGCGCCAGCAGCTTGGGGACTAACTCTGGGGCCAACGTCCTGACTTTC	CASSLGTNSGANVLTF
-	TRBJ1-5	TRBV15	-	TGTGCCACCAGCAGAGGCCAGGCCCAGTATAGCAATCAGCCCCAGCATTTT	CATSRGQAQYSNQPQHF
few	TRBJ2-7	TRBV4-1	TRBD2	TGCGCCAGCAGCCAACCCCTAGCGCGGGAGGCCGGGGACGAGCAGTACTTC	CASSQPLAREAGDEQYF
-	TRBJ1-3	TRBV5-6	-	TGTGCCAGCGGGGTTCGGGGGGCGTATGGAAACACCATATATTTT	CASGVRGAYGNTIYF
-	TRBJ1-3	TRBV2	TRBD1	TGTGCCAGCAGTGGACAGGGGGCGCCCGGAAACACCATATATTTT	CASSGQGAPGNTIYF
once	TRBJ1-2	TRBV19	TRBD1	TGTGCCAGTAGTATTCGGACAGGGGGTGGCTACACCTTC	CASSIRTGGGYTF
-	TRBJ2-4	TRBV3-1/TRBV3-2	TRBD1	TGTGCCAGCAGCCAAGAAGGGCCAGGGGGTGCCAAAAACATTCAGTACTTC	CASSQEGPGGAKNIQYF
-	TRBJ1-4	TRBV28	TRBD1	TGTGCCAGCAGTCGGACAGGGGGACGCGAAAAACTGTTTTTT	CASSRTGGREKLFF
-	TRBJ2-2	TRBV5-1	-	TGCGCCAGCAGCTTGGTCGTCACCGGGGAGCTGTTTTTT	CASSLVVTGELFF
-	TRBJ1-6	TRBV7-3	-	TGTGCCAGCAGCTCGTACAGAAATTCACCCCTCCACTTT	CASSSYRNSPLHF
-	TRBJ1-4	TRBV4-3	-	TGCGCCAGCAGCCAAGACGTCGGGGGAGTGGGTTCGAAACTGTTTTTT	CASSQDVGGVGSKLFF
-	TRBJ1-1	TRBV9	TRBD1	TGTGCCAGCAGCGTATTCGGGACAGGGGCGCTCAACACTGAAGCTTTCTTT	CASSVFGTGALNTEAFF
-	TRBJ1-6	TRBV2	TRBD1	TGTGCCAGCAGAGCGACAGGGACCCGGGGTTCACCCCTCCACTTT	CASRATGTRGSPLHF
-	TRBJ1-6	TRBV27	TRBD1	TGTGCCAGTAAAAGGGTCGGGACAGGGGGTCATTCACCCCTCCACTTT	CASKRVGTGGHSPLHF
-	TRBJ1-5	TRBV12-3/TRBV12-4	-	TGTGCCAGCAGCTATGACAGAGATCAGCCCCAGCATTTT	CASSYDRDQPQHF
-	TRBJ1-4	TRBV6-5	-	TGTGCCAGCAGCTCCGACAGATTTCTAAATGAAAAACTGTTTTTT	CASSSDRFLNEKLFF
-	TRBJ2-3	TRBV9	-	TGTGCCAGCAGCGTAGGCTCGCGGGGACCTCTGTCTGATACGCAGTATTTT	CASSVGSRGPLSDTQYF
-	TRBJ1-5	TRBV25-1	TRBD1	TGTGCCAGCAGTGATTCCAGGGGGAATCAGCCCCAGCATTTT	CASSDSRGNQPQHF
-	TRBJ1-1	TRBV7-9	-	TGTGCCAGCAGCCTCAAGGCGGGTGGTCTTGAAGCTTTCTTT	CASSLKAGGLEAFF
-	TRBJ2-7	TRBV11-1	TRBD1	TGTGCCAGCAGCTTAGGGGACAGTACCTACGAGCAGTACTTC	CASSLGDSTYEQYF
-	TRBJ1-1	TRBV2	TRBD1	TGTGCCAGCAGTAAGGACAGGGACGCTGAAGCTTTCTTT	CASSKDRDAEAFF
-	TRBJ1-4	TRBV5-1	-	TGCGCCAGCAGCTCACTAACAGGGTCAGCTAATGAAAAACTGTTTTTT	CASSSLTGSANEKLFF
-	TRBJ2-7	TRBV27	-	TGTGCCAGCAGGGGGGGTGTAAGGGAGCAGTACTTC	CASRGGVREQYF
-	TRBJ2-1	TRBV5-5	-	TGTGCCAGCAGCAAGGCGGGGGACAACCTTGATGAGCAGTTCTTC	CASSKAGDNLDEQFF
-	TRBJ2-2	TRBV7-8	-	TGTGCCAGCAGCCACCCTCGGAGGCGGGCCGGTACCGGGGAGCTGTTTTTT	CASSHPRRRAGTGELFF
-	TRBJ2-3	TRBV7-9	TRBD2	TGTGCCAGCAGTCCAGATAGCGGGACTGTCGGGGATACGCAGTATTTT	CASSPDSGTVGDTQYF
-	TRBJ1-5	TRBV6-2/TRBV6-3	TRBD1	TGTGCCAGCAGTCCCCAAGGGACAGGGTGGAATCAGCCCCAGCATTTT	CASSPQGTGWNQPQHF
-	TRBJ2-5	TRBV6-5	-	TGTGCCAGCAGTTACTCGCGTAGCGCAGAGACCCAGTACTTC	CASSYSRSAETQYF